What follows are 20 T cell receptor beta chains derived from one specimen sequenced in a study of shared T cell receptors in the human thymus. The data were produced by immunoSEQ multiplex PCR, yet TCRdb's version contains in-frame clones alone and is incomplete. The table records around 730,000 clones, around 85% of them present only once. These records were also assigned to another study, of human thymus T cells.

The sample consisted of thymocytes. Receptors were obtained from a girl in the first two years of life with a congenital heart defect.

The chain joins TRBV2 to TRBJ1-2, with D hard to call. CDR1 and CDR2 from the germline V gene are SNHLY and FYNNEI. V shed 3 bases and J shed 0 bases, with 17 bases lying between them. The CDR3 is 17 amino acids. As DNA, the CDR3 is TGTGCCAGCAGTGACTATGTCGGGAAACCAGCTAACTATGGCTACACCTTC. Its protein is CASSDYVGKPANYGYTF.

The genes are TRBV5-1 and TRBJ2-2, with 9 positions matching TRBD2. The CDR3 spans 19 residues. Germline-derived CDR1 and CDR2 are SGHRS and YFSETQ. Trimming removed 0 bases from V and 8 bases from J; junction bases left unmatched: 17. CDR3 amino acids: CASSLGTLAGKKGRGELFF. CDR3 in DNA: TGCGCCAGCAGCTTGGGAACGCTAGCGGGGAAAAAGGGCCGTGGGGAGCTGTTTTTT.

The rearrangement links TRBV27 to TRBJ2-7; possible D gene TRBD1, 8 bases. Germline values: CDR1 MNHEY, CDR2 SMNVEV (reference sequence). V was pared by 2 bases and J by 6 bases, with 11 bases between. The CDR3 covers 13 residues. CDR3: CASSLNRGGEQYF. CDR3 coding DNA: TGTGCCAGCAGTTTAAACAGGGGGGGCGAGCAGTACTTC.

The V gene is TRBV2, the J gene TRBJ2-5, with D tentatively TRBD2 (6 bases). Trimming removed 1 base from V and 4 bases from J, with 22 bases in between. This CDR3 is built from 18 residues. Germline V lookup: CDR1 SNHLY, CDR2 FYNNEI. The CDR3 nucleotides are TGTGCCAGCAGTGAAGGTTTCGAGGTGGGGGGACGAGGAGAGACCCAGTACTTC. It codes for CASSEGFEVGGRGETQYF.

This clone was observed a few times. The CDR3 here is CASSLQPRDREQRTQYF. In DNA form, the CDR3 reads TGTGCCAGCAGCTTACAACCCCGGGACAGGGAGCAACGGACCCAGTACTTC. The chain uses TRBV7-9 and TRBJ2-5, with 9 bases lining up with TRBD1. The trim removed 2 bases at V and 7 bases at J, leaving 14 bases unmatched. This CDR3 is 17 amino acids long. Germline assignment: CDR1 SEHNR and CDR2 FQNEAQ (reference sequence).

The chain's CDR3 is CASSLLASSTDTQYF. The CDR3 DNA reads as TGTGCCAGCAGTTTATTAGCGTCTAGCACAGATACGCAGTATTTT. The rearrangement uses TRBV27 and TRBJ2-3, with a possible D match to TRBD2 (5 bases). The CDR3 is 15 residues long. The germline V gene encodes CDR1 MNHEY and CDR2 SMNVEV (reference sequence). The ends were cut back, 1 base at V and 0 bases at J, with 8 bases in the middle.

The V gene is TRBV28, the J gene TRBJ1-1, with D unresolved. The V end was cut by 6 bases, the J end by 1 base, with 12 bases between. The CDR3 contains 14 residues. Per the germline V gene, CDR1 is MDHEN and CDR2 is SYDVKM. The chain's CDR3 is CASSLGFQNTEAFF. DNA for the CDR3: TGTGCCAGCAGCCTCGGGTTTCAGAACACTGAAGCTTTCTTT.

This chain connects TRBV4-1 to TRBJ1-5; D gene unclear. V lost 2 bases, J lost 0 bases, and 23 bases lay in between. Per the germline V gene, CDR1 is MGHRA and CDR2 is YSYEKL. The CDR3 has 20 amino acids. This CDR3 reads CASSQSTFVTDPYSNQPQHF. DNA for the CDR3: TGCGCCAGCAGCCAAAGCACCTTCGTGACTGATCCCTATAGCAATCAGCCCCAGCATTTT.

The chain recombines TRBV29-1 with TRBJ1-2; the match to TRBD1 covers 9 bases. This CDR3 has 14 residues. The V segment lost 5 bases and the J segment 6 bases; nucleotides outside the gene matches: 10. Germline V gives CDR1 SQVTM, CDR2 ANQGSEA. CDR3 nucleotide sequence: TGCAGCGTTCTCTCGACAGGGGGAAAGGATGGCTACACCTTC. Translated: CSVLSTGGKDGYTF.

The J gene is TRBJ1-5, the V gene TRBV12-5; TRBD1 matches at 8 bases. V trimming: 0 bases; J trimming: 1 base; junction bases outside the gene matches: 5. This CDR3 comprises 17 residues. Germline CDR1 LGHNT, CDR2 FRNRAP. The CDR3 DNA is TGTGCTAGTGGTTTGGTACTTCGGACAGGGAGCAATCAGCCCCAGCATTTT. Its protein product is CASGLVLRTGSNQPQHF.

This sequence joins TRBV6-6 and TRBJ1-1; D unresolved. In germline, CDR1 is MNHNY, CDR2 SVGAGI (reference sequence). This CDR3 spans 14 amino acids. V lost 0 bases and J lost 3, with 8 bases in between. CDR3 protein: CASSYSLAYTEAFF. The CDR3 bases are TGTGCCAGCAGTTACTCGTTAGCCTACACTGAAGCTTTCTTT.

J is TRBJ2-1 and V is TRBV27; D is uncertain. Germline V gene sequence: CDR1 MNHEY, CDR2 SMNVEV (reference sequence). The V end was cut by 4 bases, the J end by 4 bases, with 11 bases between. This CDR3 region has 14 residues. CDR3 coding DNA: TGTGCCAGCAGTTATTGGCAGGATTACAATGAGCAGTTCTTC. Its protein is CASSYWQDYNEQFF.

The chain employs TRBV4-2 and TRBJ2-7, with 10 bases matching TRBD2. The CDR3 sequence is 16 residues long. V lost 1 base, J lost 0 bases, and 3 bases stayed unmatched. Germline values: CDR1 LGHNA, CDR2 YNFKEQ. The CDR3: CASSQAASGGSYEQYF. The CDR3 coding sequence is TGTGCCAGCAGCCAAGCTGCTAGCGGGGGCTCCTACGAGCAGTACTTC.

This clone was counted a single time. This chain links TRBV19 with TRBJ1-1, with D possibly being TRBD1 (6 bases). With 6 bases removed from V and 3 bases from J, the gap between germline ends came to 14 bases. Germline lookup yields CDR1 LNHDA and CDR2 SQIVND (reference sequence). There are 14 residues in the CDR3. The DNA of the CDR3 is TGTGCCAGTAGCCCGCAGGGGCGGGACACTGAAGCTTTCTTT. This codes for CASSPQGRDTEAFF.

As DNA, the CDR3 is TGCGCCAGCAGCCACCTCCGCCCGGGACTAGCGGGGACCCCCCGGAATGAGCAGTTCTTC. Translation: CASSHLRPGLAGTPRNEQFF. The chain recombines TRBV4-3 with TRBJ2-1; 13 bases match TRBD2. The CDR3 length is 20 residues. Unmatched junction bases numbered 18, after V lost 3 bases and J lost 7 bases. The germline V gene encodes CDR1 LGHNA and CDR2 YSLEER.

The rearrangement uses TRBV14 and TRBJ2-7; maybe TRBD1 (5 bases). Per germline, CDR1 SGHDN and CDR2 FVKESK. The CDR3 contains 12 residues. V was cut by 4 bases and J by 7 bases, with 11 bases left in between. In DNA, the CDR3 is TGTGCCAGCAGCCTCGACAGAAAGGAGCAGTACTTC. It codes for CASSLDRKEQYF.

The chain uses TRBV7-2 and TRBJ1-2, with TRBD1 matching over 7 bases. J gave up 4 bases and V 1 base, and 9 bases lay outside the gene matches. This CDR3 has 16 amino acids. The V gene's germline CDR1 is SGHTA and CDR2 FQGNSA. CDR3 in amino acids: CASSLGSMTGSYGYTF. The CDR3 nucleotides read TGTGCCAGCAGCTTAGGCTCCATGACAGGGAGCTATGGCTACACCTTC.

To note about this clone: At one boundary the junction diverges from the germline segment, which might be a read error. CDR3 sequence: CASSLLIWGSYNSPLHF. The DNA for the CDR3 is TGTGCCAGCAGCTTATTAATCTGGGGCTCCTATAATTCCCCCCTCCACTTT. The chain carries TRBV11-2 and TRBJ1-6; the D gene is possibly TRBD1 (5 bases). CDR1 is SGHAT, CDR2 FQNNGV, per germline. This CDR3 spans 17 amino acids.

CDR3 protein: CASSLEGTGMNTEAFF. The CDR3 DNA reads TGCGCCAGCAGCTTGGAGGGGACAGGGATGAACACTGAAGCTTTCTTT. V gene TRBV5-1 combines with J gene TRBJ1-1; 9 bases match TRBD1. This CDR3 spans 16 amino acids. The J segment lost 0 bases and the V segment lost 0 bases, leaving 3 bases of the junction unmatched. Germline loops: CDR1 SGHRS, CDR2 YFSETQ.

The chain has TRBV6-9 and TRBJ2-1; D might be TRBD2 (6 bases). The CDR3 spans 15 residues. Trimming removed 7 bases at V and 6 bases at J, with 19 bases between. Germline V gene sequence: CDR1 MNHGY, CDR2 SVAAGI. CDR3 amino acids: CASTPGSLAINEQFF. CDR3 nucleotide sequence: TGTGCCAGCACCCCCGGGAGTCTAGCGATCAATGAGCAGTTCTTC.